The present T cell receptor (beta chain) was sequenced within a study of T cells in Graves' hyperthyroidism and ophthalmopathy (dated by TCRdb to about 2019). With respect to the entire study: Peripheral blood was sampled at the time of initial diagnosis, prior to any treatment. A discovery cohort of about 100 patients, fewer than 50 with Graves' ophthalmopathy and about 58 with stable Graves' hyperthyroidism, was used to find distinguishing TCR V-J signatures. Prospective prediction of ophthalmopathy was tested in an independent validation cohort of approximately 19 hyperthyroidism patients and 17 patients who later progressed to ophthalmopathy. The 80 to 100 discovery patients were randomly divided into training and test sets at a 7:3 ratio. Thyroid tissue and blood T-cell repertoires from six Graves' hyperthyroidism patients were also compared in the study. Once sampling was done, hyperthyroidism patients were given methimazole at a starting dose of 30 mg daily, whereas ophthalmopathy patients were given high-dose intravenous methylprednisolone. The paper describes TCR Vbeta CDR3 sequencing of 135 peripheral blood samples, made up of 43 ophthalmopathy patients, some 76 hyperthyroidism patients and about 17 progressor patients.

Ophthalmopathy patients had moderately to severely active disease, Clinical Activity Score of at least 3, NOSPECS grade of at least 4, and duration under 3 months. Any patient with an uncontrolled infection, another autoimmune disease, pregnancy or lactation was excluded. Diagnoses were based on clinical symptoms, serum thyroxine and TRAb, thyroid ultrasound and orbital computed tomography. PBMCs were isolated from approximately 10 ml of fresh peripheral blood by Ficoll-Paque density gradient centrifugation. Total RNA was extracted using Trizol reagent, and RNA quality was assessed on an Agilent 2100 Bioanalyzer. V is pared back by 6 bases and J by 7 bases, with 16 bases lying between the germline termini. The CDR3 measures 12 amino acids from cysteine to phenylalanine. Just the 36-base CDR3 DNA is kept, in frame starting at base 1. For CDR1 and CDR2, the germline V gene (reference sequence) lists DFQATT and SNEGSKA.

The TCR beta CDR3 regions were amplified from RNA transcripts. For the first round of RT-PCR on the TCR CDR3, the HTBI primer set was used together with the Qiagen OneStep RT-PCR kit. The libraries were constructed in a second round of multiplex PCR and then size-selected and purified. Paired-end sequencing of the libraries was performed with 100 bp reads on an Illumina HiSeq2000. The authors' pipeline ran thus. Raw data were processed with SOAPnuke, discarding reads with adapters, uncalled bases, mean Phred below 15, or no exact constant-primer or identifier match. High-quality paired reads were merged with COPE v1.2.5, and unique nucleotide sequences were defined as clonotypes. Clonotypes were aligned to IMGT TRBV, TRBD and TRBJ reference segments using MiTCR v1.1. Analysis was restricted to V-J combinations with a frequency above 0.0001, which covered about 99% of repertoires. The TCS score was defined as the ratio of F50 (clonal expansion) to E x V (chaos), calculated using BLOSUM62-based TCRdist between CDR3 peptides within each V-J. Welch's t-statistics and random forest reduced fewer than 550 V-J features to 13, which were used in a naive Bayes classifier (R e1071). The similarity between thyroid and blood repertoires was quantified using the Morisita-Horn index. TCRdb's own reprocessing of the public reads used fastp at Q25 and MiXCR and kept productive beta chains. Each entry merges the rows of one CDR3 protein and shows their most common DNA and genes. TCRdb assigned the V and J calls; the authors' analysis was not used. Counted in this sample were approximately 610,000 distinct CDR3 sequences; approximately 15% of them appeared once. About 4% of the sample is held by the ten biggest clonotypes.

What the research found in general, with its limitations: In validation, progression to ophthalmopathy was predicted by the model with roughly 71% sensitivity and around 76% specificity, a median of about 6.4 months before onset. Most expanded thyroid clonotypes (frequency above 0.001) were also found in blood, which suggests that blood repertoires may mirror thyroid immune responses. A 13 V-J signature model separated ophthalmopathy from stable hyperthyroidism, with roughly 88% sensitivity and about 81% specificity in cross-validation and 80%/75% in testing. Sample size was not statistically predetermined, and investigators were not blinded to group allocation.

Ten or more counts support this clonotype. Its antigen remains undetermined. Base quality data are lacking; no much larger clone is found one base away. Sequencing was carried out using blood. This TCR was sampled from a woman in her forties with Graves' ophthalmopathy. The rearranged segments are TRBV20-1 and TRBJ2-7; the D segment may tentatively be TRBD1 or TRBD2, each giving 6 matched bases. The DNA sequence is TGCAGTGCCATTGGGGGCGGGATTGAGCAGTACTTC. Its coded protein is CSAIGGGIEQYF.